Given below is one T cell receptor beta chain in context. Generated by immunoSEQ multiplex PCR, the TCRdb table keeps only in-frame clones and is missing some. Here the sample spans approximately 40,000 clones, roughly 96% being singletons. The V segment lost 4 bases and the J segment 4 bases; nucleotides outside the gene matches: 8. CDR1 is SGDLS, CDR2 YYNGEE, per germline. This CDR3 is 15 amino acids long. The sample originates from a study of T cell changes during pregnancy in multiple sclerosis. This material consisted of peripheral blood, taken in the second trimester of pregnancy. This receptor was identified in a female donor with multiple sclerosis, enrolled in a pregnancy study. The V and J genes are TRBV9 and TRBJ2-1, with 7 positions matching TRBD2. CDR3 loop: CASSSRLALYNEQFF. For the CDR3, the DNA is TGTGCCAGCAGCTCCAGACTAGCTCTATACAATGAGCAGTTCTTC. Full variable domain (missing parts from reference TRBV9 and TRBJ2-1): DSGVTQTPKHLITATGQRVTLRCSPRSGDLSVYWYQQSLDQGLQFLIQYYNGEERAKGNILERFSAQQFPDLHSELNLSSLELGDSALYFCASSSRLALYNEQFFGPGTRLTVL.